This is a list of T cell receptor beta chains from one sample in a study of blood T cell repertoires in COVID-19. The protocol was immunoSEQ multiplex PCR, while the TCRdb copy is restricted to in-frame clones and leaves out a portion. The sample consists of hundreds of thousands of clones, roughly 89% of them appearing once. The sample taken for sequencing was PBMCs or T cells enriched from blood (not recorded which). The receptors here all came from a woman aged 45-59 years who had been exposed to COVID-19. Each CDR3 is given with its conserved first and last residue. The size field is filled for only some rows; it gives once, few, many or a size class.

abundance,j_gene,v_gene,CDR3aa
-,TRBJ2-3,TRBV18,CASSPGLATGTQYF
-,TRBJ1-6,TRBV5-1,CASSEGGISYNSPLHF
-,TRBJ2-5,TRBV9,CASSVGALVPQETQYF
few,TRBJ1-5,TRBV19,CASSSRVGDQPQHF
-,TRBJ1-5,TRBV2,CASSEPGRSSNQPQHF
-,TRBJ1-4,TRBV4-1,CASSPGQGDEKLFF
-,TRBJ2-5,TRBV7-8,CASSFMETQYF
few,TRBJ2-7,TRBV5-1,CASSLSVGQGPYEQYF
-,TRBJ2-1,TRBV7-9,CASSLTGLGDEQFF
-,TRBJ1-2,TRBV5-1,CASSLDSYDYGYTF
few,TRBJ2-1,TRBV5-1,CASSWWTSGGVYNEQFF
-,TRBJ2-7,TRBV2,CASSEVGRGLDEQYF